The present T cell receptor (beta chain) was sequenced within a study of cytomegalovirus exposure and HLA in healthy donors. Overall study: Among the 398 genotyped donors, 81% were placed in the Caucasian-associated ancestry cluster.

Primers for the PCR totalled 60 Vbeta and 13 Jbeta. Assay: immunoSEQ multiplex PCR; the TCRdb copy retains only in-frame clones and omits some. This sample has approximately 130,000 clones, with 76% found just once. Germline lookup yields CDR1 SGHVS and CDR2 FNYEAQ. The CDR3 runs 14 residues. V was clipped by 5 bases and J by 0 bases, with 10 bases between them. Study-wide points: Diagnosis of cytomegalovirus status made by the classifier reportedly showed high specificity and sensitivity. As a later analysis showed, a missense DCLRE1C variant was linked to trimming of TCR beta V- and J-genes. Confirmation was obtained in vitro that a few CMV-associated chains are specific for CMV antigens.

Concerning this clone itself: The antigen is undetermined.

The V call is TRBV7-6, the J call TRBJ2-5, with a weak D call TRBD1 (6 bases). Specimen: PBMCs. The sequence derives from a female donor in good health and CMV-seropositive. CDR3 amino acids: CASSEYRDQETQYF. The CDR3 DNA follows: TGTGCCAGCAGCGAATACAGGGACCAAGAGACCCAGTACTTC.